Listed below are T cell receptor beta chains from one sample, sequenced in a study of T cell responses to AZD1222 COVID-19 vaccine. Clones were read by immunoSEQ multiplex PCR, and TCRdb kept only the in-frame ones, dropping some. The table shows around 180,000 clones, with 80% to 90% occurring only once. This material consisted of peripheral blood, taken on day 0 of MenACWY control vaccination. These receptors were obtained from an adult in good health. The CDR3 runs from the conserved cysteine through the conserved F or W. Each record gives: clone size, V gene, D gene, J gene, CDR3 protein, CDR3 DNA. D genes are given only for firm matches. A row's size may be missing; if present it is once, few, many or a size class.

clone size: -
V gene: TRBV4-2
D gene: TRBD1
J gene: TRBJ1-3
CDR3 protein: CASSRSGTGDGNTIYF
CDR3 DNA: TGTGCCAGCAGCCGGTCCGGGACAGGGGATGGAAACACCATATATTTT

clone size: -
V gene: TRBV6-1
D gene: TRBD1
J gene: TRBJ1-1
CDR3 protein: CASSEGGQVTEAFF
CDR3 DNA: TGTGCCAGCAGTGAAGGGGGACAGGTCACTGAAGCTTTCTTT

clone size: -
V gene: TRBV6-1
D gene: -
J gene: TRBJ2-5
CDR3 protein: CASSDGVGVETQYF
CDR3 DNA: TGTGCCAGCAGTGATGGGGTAGGGGTGGAGACCCAGTACTTC

clone size: -
V gene: TRBV15
D gene: -
J gene: TRBJ1-2
CDR3 protein: CATSGRGPDGYTF
CDR3 DNA: TGTGCCACCAGCGGTCGGGGCCCAGACGGCTACACCTTC

clone size: -
V gene: TRBV2
D gene: -
J gene: TRBJ1-2
CDR3 protein: CAGATGNPYGYTF
CDR3 DNA: TGTGCCGGCGCAACAGGGAACCCCTATGGCTACACCTTC

clone size: -
V gene: TRBV29-1
D gene: TRBD1
J gene: TRBJ2-5
CDR3 protein: CSVDLQGAKETQYF
CDR3 DNA: TGCAGCGTTGATCTACAGGGGGCGAAAGAGACCCAGTACTTC

clone size: -
V gene: TRBV6-5
D gene: TRBD1
J gene: TRBJ1-6
CDR3 protein: CASRNGQGNSPLHF
CDR3 DNA: TGTGCCAGCAGGAATGGACAGGGGAATTCACCCCTCCACTTT

clone size: -
V gene: TRBV5-4
D gene: TRBD1
J gene: TRBJ2-7
CDR3 protein: CASSQEGDRAYEQYF
CDR3 DNA: TGTGCCAGCAGCCAGGAAGGGGACAGAGCCTACGAGCAGTACTTC

clone size: -
V gene: TRBV13
D gene: -
J gene: TRBJ2-1
CDR3 protein: CASSIGDGNEQFF
CDR3 DNA: TGTGCCAGCAGCATCGGCGACGGAAATGAGCAGTTCTTC

clone size: once
V gene: TRBV28
D gene: -
J gene: TRBJ1-5
CDR3 protein: CASSEGSYSNQPQHF
CDR3 DNA: TGTGCCAGCTCGGAAGGATCGTATAGCAATCAGCCCCAGCATTTT

clone size: -
V gene: TRBV7-2
D gene: TRBD1
J gene: TRBJ2-7
CDR3 protein: CASSFGTGYEQYF
CDR3 DNA: TGTGCCAGCAGCTTTGGGACAGGCTACGAGCAGTACTTC

clone size: once
V gene: TRBV7-9
D gene: TRBD1
J gene: TRBJ2-7
CDR3 protein: CASSPPGTVSYEQYF
CDR3 DNA: TGTGCCAGCAGCCCCCCCGGGACAGTCTCCTACGAGCAGTACTTC

clone size: -
V gene: TRBV18
D gene: -
J gene: TRBJ1-1
CDR3 protein: CASSLEGPAWRGPEAFF
CDR3 DNA: TGTGCCAGCTCACTAGAGGGGCCCGCCTGGAGGGGTCCTGAAGCTTTCTTT

clone size: -
V gene: TRBV4-2
D gene: TRBD1
J gene: TRBJ1-2
CDR3 protein: CASSQEGQAPGYTF
CDR3 DNA: TGTGCCAGCAGCCAAGAAGGACAGGCGCCTGGCTACACCTTC

clone size: -
V gene: TRBV28
D gene: TRBD2
J gene: TRBJ2-7
CDR3 protein: CASSFPAGTSGIKKTYEQYF
CDR3 DNA: TGTGCCAGCAGTTTCCCCGCCGGGACTAGCGGAATCAAAAAAACCTACGAGCAGTACTTC

clone size: -
V gene: TRBV6-5
D gene: TRBD1
J gene: TRBJ1-2
CDR3 protein: CASSLGTGYGYGYTF
CDR3 DNA: TGTGCCAGCAGTTTAGGGACAGGGTATGGCTATGGCTACACCTTC

clone size: -
V gene: TRBV5-1
D gene: TRBD1
J gene: TRBJ1-1
CDR3 protein: CASSTDRRSNTEAFF
CDR3 DNA: TGCGCCAGCAGCACGGACAGGCGATCGAACACTGAAGCTTTCTTT

clone size: -
V gene: TRBV28
D gene: -
J gene: TRBJ2-3
CDR3 protein: CASSLGRAVGTDTQYF
CDR3 DNA: TGTGCCAGCAGTTTGGGGCGCGCGGTCGGAACAGATACGCAGTATTTT

clone size: -
V gene: TRBV2
D gene: -
J gene: TRBJ1-6
CDR3 protein: CASSEAMTANSPLHF
CDR3 DNA: TGTGCCAGCAGTGAAGCGATGACAGCTAATTCACCCCTCCACTTT

clone size: -
V gene: TRBV18
D gene: TRBD1
J gene: TRBJ1-5
CDR3 protein: CASSPGQVNSNQPQHF
CDR3 DNA: TGTGCCAGCTCCCCTGGACAGGTTAATAGCAATCAGCCCCAGCATTTT

clone size: -
V gene: TRBV5-6
D gene: -
J gene: TRBJ1-4
CDR3 protein: CASSPVGTQNEKLFF
CDR3 DNA: TGTGCCAGCAGCCCCGTAGGCACGCAAAATGAAAAACTGTTTTTT

clone size: -
V gene: TRBV30
D gene: -
J gene: TRBJ1-1
CDR3 protein: CAWNPGAGTEAFF
CDR3 DNA: TGTGCCTGGAATCCAGGGGCGGGCACTGAAGCTTTCTTT

clone size: -
V gene: TRBV21-1
D gene: -
J gene: TRBJ2-7
CDR3 protein: CASSKGGSYEQYF
CDR3 DNA: TGTGCCAGCAGCAAGGGGGGATCCTACGAGCAGTACTTC

clone size: -
V gene: TRBV9
D gene: TRBD1
J gene: TRBJ1-2
CDR3 protein: CASSANPGTGSYGYTF
CDR3 DNA: TGTGCCAGCAGCGCCAATCCCGGGACAGGATCATATGGCTACACCTTC

clone size: -
V gene: TRBV9
D gene: -
J gene: TRBJ2-5
CDR3 protein: CASSVTEGRETQYF
CDR3 DNA: TGTGCCAGCAGCGTTACTGAGGGACGGGAGACCCAGTACTTC

clone size: -
V gene: TRBV7-8
D gene: TRBD2
J gene: TRBJ2-7
CDR3 protein: CASSRAAGLSSYEQYF
CDR3 DNA: TGTGCCAGCAGCCGGGCAGCGGGATTAAGCTCCTACGAGCAGTACTTC

clone size: once
V gene: TRBV28
D gene: -
J gene: TRBJ1-2
CDR3 protein: CASRLTGTVSGYTF
CDR3 DNA: TGTGCCAGCAGACTAACGGGCACGGTATCTGGCTACACCTTC

clone size: -
V gene: TRBV11-2
D gene: TRBD1
J gene: TRBJ2-2
CDR3 protein: CASRFRTGRNTGELFF
CDR3 DNA: TGTGCCAGCAGATTTCGGACAGGGAGGAACACCGGGGAGCTGTTTTTT

clone size: -
V gene: TRBV21-1
D gene: -
J gene: TRBJ2-1
CDR3 protein: CASSKEREGSVHNEQFF
CDR3 DNA: TGTGCCAGCAGCAAAGAAAGAGAGGGCTCCGTGCACAATGAGCAGTTCTTC

clone size: -
V gene: TRBV7-8
D gene: -
J gene: TRBJ2-7
CDR3 protein: CASSLGQGPTYEQYF
CDR3 DNA: TGTGCCAGCAGCTTAGGGCAGGGCCCTACCTACGAGCAGTACTTC

clone size: -
V gene: TRBV6-5
D gene: TRBD1
J gene: TRBJ1-2
CDR3 protein: CASSYGGEGALGGYTF
CDR3 DNA: TGTGCCAGCAGTTATGGGGGGGAGGGGGCGCTTGGAGGCTACACCTTC

clone size: -
V gene: TRBV13
D gene: -
J gene: TRBJ2-2
CDR3 protein: CASRGRELNTGELFF
CDR3 DNA: TGTGCCAGCAGGGGTCGGGAATTGAACACCGGGGAGCTGTTTTTT

clone size: -
V gene: TRBV3-1/TRBV3-2
D gene: TRBD1
J gene: TRBJ1-2
CDR3 protein: CASSPTDRGGGYTF
CDR3 DNA: TGTGCCAGCAGTCCTACCGACAGGGGAGGTGGCTACACCTTC

clone size: -
V gene: TRBV19
D gene: -
J gene: TRBJ1-5
CDR3 protein: CASRYIKPQHF
CDR3 DNA: TGTGCCAGTAGATACATCAAGCCCCAGCATTTT

clone size: -
V gene: TRBV25-1
D gene: TRBD2
J gene: TRBJ2-7
CDR3 protein: CASSERVSGTAYEQYF
CDR3 DNA: TGTGCCAGCAGTGAAAGGGTTAGCGGGACCGCCTACGAGCAGTACTTC

clone size: -
V gene: TRBV30
D gene: -
J gene: TRBJ2-6
CDR3 protein: CAWSRTSGANVLTF
CDR3 DNA: TGTGCCTGGAGTAGAACCTCTGGGGCCAACGTCCTGACTTTC

clone size: once
V gene: TRBV19
D gene: -
J gene: TRBJ1-4
CDR3 protein: CASSIGGTQNEKLFF
CDR3 DNA: TGTGCCAGTAGTATAGGAGGGACCCAAAATGAAAAACTGTTTTTT

clone size: many
V gene: TRBV6-4
D gene: -
J gene: TRBJ2-7
CDR3 protein: CASSGSSGVYEQYF
CDR3 DNA: TGTGCCAGCAGTGGGAGTAGCGGAGTCTACGAGCAGTACTTC

clone size: -
V gene: TRBV5-1
D gene: -
J gene: TRBJ1-2
CDR3 protein: CASSLESGNYGYTF
CDR3 DNA: TGCGCCAGCAGCTTGGAGTCGGGAAACTATGGCTACACCTTC

clone size: -
V gene: TRBV11-2
D gene: TRBD1
J gene: TRBJ1-1
CDR3 protein: CASSLQGASAFF
CDR3 DNA: TGTGCCAGCAGCTTACAGGGGGCTTCGGCTTTCTTT

clone size: -
V gene: TRBV27
D gene: TRBD1
J gene: TRBJ2-7
CDR3 protein: CASSLGPGQHYEQYF
CDR3 DNA: TGTGCCAGCAGTTTGGGGCCGGGACAGCATTACGAGCAGTACTTC

clone size: -
V gene: TRBV9
D gene: -
J gene: TRBJ2-2
CDR3 protein: CASSVDRVIRELFF
CDR3 DNA: TGTGCCAGCAGCGTAGACAGGGTTATCCGGGAGCTGTTTTTT

clone size: once
V gene: TRBV4-1
D gene: -
J gene: TRBJ2-7
CDR3 protein: CASSQDWDSEQYF
CDR3 DNA: TGCGCCAGCAGCCAAGACTGGGATAGCGAGCAGTACTTC

clone size: -
V gene: TRBV20-1
D gene: -
J gene: TRBJ1-2
CDR3 protein: CSARDAGGYTF
CDR3 DNA: TGCAGTGCTAGAGATGCGGGTGGCTACACCTTC

clone size: -
V gene: TRBV5-1
D gene: TRBD1
J gene: TRBJ2-7
CDR3 protein: CASSSGTGWDEQYF
CDR3 DNA: TGCGCCAGCAGTTCCGGGACAGGCTGGGACGAGCAGTACTTC

clone size: -
V gene: TRBV19
D gene: -
J gene: TRBJ2-1
CDR3 protein: CASSKRNEQFF
CDR3 DNA: TGTGCCAGTAGTAAGAGGAATGAGCAGTTCTTC

clone size: -
V gene: TRBV28
D gene: -
J gene: TRBJ1-3
CDR3 protein: CASSFFKGFGNTIYF
CDR3 DNA: TGTGCCAGCAGTTTTTTTAAGGGCTTCGGAAACACCATATATTTT

clone size: -
V gene: TRBV30
D gene: TRBD1
J gene: TRBJ2-7
CDR3 protein: CAVGTAYEQYF
CDR3 DNA: TGTGCCGTTGGGACAGCCTACGAGCAGTACTTC

clone size: -
V gene: TRBV28
D gene: -
J gene: TRBJ1-1
CDR3 protein: CASSLFSGNTEAFF
CDR3 DNA: TGTGCCAGCAGTTTGTTTAGCGGCAACACTGAAGCTTTCTTT

clone size: -
V gene: TRBV3-1/TRBV3-2
D gene: -
J gene: TRBJ2-3
CDR3 protein: CASSQGSAAVTDTQYF
CDR3 DNA: TGTGCCAGCAGCCAAGGAAGCGCAGCTGTCACAGATACGCAGTATTTT

clone size: -
V gene: TRBV4-1
D gene: -
J gene: TRBJ2-3
CDR3 protein: CASSQDEFPTDTQYF
CDR3 DNA: TGCGCCAGCAGCCAAGATGAATTCCCGACAGATACGCAGTATTTT

clone size: -
V gene: TRBV5-6
D gene: TRBD1
J gene: TRBJ1-6
CDR3 protein: CASSRGQGNSPLHF
CDR3 DNA: TGTGCCAGCAGCCGGGGACAGGGAAATTCACCCCTCCACTTT

clone size: -
V gene: TRBV28
D gene: -
J gene: TRBJ1-2
CDR3 protein: CASSRGNYGYTF
CDR3 DNA: TGTGCCAGCAGTAGGGGGAACTATGGCTACACCTTC

clone size: -
V gene: TRBV20-1
D gene: -
J gene: TRBJ2-3
CDR3 protein: CIPGTDTQYF
CDR3 DNA: TGCATTCCAGGCACAGATACGCAGTATTTT

clone size: -
V gene: TRBV7-9
D gene: -
J gene: TRBJ2-1
CDR3 protein: CASSLVGPRFF
CDR3 DNA: TGTGCTAGCAGCCTGGTGGGACCACGGTTCTTC